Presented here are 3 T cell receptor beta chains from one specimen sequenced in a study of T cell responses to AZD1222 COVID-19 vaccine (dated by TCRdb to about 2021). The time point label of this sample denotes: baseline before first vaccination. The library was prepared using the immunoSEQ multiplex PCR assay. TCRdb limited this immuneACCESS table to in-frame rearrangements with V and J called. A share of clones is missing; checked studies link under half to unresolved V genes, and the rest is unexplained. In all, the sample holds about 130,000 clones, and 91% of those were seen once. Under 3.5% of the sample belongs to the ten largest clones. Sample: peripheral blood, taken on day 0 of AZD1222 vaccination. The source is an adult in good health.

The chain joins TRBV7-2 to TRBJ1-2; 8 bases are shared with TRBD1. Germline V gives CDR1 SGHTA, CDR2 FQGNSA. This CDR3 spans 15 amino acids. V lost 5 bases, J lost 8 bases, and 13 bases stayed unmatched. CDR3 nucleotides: TGTGCCAGCAGCCCGCCGGGACAGGACCTCTGGGGCTACACCTTC. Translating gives CASSPPGQDLWGYTF.

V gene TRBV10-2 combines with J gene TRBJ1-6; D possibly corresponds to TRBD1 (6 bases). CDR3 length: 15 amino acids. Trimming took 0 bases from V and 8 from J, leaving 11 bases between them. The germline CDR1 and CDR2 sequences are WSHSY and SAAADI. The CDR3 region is CASSESQGRDSPLHF. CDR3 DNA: TGCGCCAGCAGTGAGTCTCAGGGGCGGGATTCACCCCTCCACTTT.

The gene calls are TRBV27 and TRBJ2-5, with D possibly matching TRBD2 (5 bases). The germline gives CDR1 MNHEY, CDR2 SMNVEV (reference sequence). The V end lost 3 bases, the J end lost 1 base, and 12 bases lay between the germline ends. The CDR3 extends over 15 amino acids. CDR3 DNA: TGTGCCAGCAGTTTCAATTGGCTAGCCCAAGAGACCCAGTACTTC. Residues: CASSFNWLAQETQYF.